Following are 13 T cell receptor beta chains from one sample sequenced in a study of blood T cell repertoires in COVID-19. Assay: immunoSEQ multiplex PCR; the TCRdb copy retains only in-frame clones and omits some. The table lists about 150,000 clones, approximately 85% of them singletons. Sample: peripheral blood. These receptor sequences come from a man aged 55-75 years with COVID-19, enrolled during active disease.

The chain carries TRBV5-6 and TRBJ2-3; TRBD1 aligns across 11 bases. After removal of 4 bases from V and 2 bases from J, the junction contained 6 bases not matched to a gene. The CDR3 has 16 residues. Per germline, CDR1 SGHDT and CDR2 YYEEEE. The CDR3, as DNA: TGTGCCAGCAGCATGCGGACAGGGGGCGCCACAGATACGCAGTATTTT. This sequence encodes CASSMRTGGATDTQYF.

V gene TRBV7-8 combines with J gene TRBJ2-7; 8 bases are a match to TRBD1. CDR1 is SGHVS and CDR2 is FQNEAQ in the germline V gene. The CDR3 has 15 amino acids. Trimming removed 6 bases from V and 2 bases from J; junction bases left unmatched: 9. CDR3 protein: CASRQGQGKTYEQYF. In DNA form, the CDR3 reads TGTGCCAGCAGGCAAGGACAGGGAAAGACCTACGAGCAGTACTTC.

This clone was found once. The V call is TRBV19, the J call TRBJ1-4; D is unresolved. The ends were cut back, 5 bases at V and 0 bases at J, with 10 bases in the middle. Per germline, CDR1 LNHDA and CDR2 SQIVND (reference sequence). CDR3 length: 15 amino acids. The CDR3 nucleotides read TGTGCCAGTAGTCCCGGTGGTGCAACTAATGAAAAACTGTTTTTT. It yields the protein CASSPGGATNEKLFF. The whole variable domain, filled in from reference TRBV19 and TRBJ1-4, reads DGGITQSPKYLFRKEGQNVTLSCEQNLNHDAMYWYRQDPGQGLRLIYYSQIVNDFQKGDIAEGYSVSREKKESFPLTVTSAQKNPTAFYLCASSPGGATNEKLFFGSGTQLSVL.

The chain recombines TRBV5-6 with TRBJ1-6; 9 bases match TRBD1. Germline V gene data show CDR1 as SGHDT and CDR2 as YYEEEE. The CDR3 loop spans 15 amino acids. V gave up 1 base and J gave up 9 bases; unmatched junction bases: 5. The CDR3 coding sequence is TGTGCCAGCAGCTTGCCTGGGACAGGGTTTTCACCCCTCCACTTT. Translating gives CASSLPGTGFSPLHF. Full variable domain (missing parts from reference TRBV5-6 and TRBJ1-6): DAGVTQSPTHLIKTRGQQVTLRCSPKSGHDTVSWYQQALGQGPQFIFQYYEEEERQRGNFPDRFSGHQFPNYSSELNVNALLLGDSALYLCASSLPGTGFSPLHFGNGTRLTVT.

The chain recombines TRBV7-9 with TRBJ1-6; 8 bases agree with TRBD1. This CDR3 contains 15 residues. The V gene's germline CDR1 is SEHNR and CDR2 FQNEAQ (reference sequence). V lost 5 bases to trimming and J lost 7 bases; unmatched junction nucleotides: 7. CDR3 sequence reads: CASSNPGQVNSPLHF. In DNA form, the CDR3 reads TGTGCCAGCAGCAACCCGGGACAGGTCAATTCACCCCTCCACTTT.

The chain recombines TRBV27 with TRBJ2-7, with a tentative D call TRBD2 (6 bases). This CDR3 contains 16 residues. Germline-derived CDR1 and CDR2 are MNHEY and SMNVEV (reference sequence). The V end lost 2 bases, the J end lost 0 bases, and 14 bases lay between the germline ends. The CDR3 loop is CASSLLGTSSSYEQYF. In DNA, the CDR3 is TGTGCCAGCAGTTTACTAGGGACTTCAAGCTCCTACGAGCAGTACTTC.

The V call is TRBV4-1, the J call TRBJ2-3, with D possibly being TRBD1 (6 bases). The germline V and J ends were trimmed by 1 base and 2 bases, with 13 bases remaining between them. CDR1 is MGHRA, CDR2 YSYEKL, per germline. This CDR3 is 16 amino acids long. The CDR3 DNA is TGCGCCAGCAGCCAAGCGTCCCAGGGGTTCACAGATACGCAGTATTTT. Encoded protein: CASSQASQGFTDTQYF.

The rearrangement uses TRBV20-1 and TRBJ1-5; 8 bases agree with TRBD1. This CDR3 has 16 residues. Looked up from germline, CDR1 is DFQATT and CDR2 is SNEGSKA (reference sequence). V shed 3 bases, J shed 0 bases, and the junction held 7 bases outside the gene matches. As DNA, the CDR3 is TGCAGTGCTAGTTTAAGCACAGGGGGTAGCAATCAGCCCCAGCATTTT. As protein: CSASLSTGGSNQPQHF.

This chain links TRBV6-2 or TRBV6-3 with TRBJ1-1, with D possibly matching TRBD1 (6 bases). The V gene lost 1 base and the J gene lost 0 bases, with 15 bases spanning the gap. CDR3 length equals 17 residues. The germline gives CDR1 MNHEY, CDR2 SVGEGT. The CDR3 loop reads CASSYWTARNMNTEAFF. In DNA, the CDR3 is TGTGCCAGCAGTTACTGGACAGCGCGTAACATGAACACTGAAGCTTTCTTT.

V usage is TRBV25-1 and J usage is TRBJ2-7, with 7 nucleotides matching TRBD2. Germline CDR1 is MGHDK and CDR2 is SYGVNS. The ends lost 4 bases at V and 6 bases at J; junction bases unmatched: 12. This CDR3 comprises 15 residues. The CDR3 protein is CASSAPGTMSLEQYF. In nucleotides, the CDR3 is TGTGCCAGCAGTGCCCCAGGGACTATGTCTCTCGAGCAGTACTTC.

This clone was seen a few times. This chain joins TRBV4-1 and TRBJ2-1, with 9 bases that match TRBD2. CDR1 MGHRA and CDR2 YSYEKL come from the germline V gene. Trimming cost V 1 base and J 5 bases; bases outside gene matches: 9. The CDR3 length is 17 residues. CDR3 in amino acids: CASSQGFAGLAHNEQFF. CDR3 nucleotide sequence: TGCGCCAGCAGCCAAGGATTCGCGGGACTAGCCCACAATGAGCAGTTCTTC.

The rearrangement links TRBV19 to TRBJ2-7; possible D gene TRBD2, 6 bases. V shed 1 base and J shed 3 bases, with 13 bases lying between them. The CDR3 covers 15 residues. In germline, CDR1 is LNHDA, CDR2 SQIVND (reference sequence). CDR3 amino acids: CASSIAGVGRYEQYF. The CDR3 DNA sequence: TGTGCCAGTAGTATAGCGGGGGTGGGCCGCTACGAGCAGTACTTC.

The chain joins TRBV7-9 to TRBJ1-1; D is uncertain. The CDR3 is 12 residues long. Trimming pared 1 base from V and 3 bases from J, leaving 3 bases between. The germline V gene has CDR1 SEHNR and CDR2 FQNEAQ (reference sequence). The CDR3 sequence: CASSLVDTEAFF. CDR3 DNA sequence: TGTGCCAGCAGCTTAGTAGACACTGAAGCTTTCTTT.